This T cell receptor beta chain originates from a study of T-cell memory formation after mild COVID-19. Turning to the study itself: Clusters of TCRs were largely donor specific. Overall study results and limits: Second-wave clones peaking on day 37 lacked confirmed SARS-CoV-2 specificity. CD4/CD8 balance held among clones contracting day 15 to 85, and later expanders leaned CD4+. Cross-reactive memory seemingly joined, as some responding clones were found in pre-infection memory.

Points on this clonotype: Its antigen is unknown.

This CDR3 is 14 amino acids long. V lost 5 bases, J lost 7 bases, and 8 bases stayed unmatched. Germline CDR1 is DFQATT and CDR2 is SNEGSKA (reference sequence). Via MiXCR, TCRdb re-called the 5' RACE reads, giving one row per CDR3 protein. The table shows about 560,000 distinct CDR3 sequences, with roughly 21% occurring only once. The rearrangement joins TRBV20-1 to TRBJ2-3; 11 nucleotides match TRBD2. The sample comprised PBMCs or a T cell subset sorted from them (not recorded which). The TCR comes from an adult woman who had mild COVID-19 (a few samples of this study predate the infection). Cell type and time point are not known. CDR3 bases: TGCAGTGCTCAGACTAGCGGGGCAGGGAATACGCAGTATTTT. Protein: CSAQTSGAGNTQYF.